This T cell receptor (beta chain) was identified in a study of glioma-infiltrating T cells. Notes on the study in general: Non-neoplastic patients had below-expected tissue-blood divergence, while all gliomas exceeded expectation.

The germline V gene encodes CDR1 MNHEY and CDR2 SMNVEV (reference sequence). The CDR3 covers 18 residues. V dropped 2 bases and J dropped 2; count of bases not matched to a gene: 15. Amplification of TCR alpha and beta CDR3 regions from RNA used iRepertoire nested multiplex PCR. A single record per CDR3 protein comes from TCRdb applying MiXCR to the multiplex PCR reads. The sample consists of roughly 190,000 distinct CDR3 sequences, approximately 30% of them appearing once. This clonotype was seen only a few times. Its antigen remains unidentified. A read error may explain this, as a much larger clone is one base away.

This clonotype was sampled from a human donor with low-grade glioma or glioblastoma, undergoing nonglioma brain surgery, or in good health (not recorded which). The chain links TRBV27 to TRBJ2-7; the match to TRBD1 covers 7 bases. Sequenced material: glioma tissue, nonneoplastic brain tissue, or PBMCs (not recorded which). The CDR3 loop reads CASSLRPGSTGLTYEQYF. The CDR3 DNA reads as TGTGCCAGCAGTTTACGTCCCGGGTCGACAGGGTTAACCTACGAGCAGTACTTC.